This T cell receptor beta chain was documented in a study of shared clonotypes between healthy human individuals. The study's findings and limits: It was observed that 5% to 6% of naive CD4 clonotypes were shared across several donors.

Method: immunoSEQ multiplex PCR; TCRdb's copy keeps in-frame clones and lacks some. The table records approximately 120,000 clones, more than 65% of them present only once. CD45RO+ cells plus CCR7-negative CD45RA+ TemRA cells formed CD8 memory. About this clone itself: Antigen unknown.

This clonotype was obtained from a woman aged 30 to 39 in good health. Sequences were obtained from memory CD8+ T cells sorted from blood. Subset of the sample: CD45RO+ cells pooled with CCR7-negative TemRA cells.

The chain's CDR3 is CSVELPLAGNEQFF. CDR3 DNA sequence: TGCAGCGTTGAACTCCCCCTAGCGGGGAATGAGCAGTTCTTC. The rearrangement links TRBV29-1 to TRBJ2-1; 9 nucleotides align to TRBD2. Germline CDR1 is SQVTM and CDR2 is ANQGSEA. This CDR3 is built from 14 residues. J lost 7 bases, V lost 2 bases, and 6 bases had no gene match.